The clone carrying this T cell receptor beta chain was picked up one time. The data were obtained in a study of blood T cell repertoires in COVID-19. Study overall: COVID-19 samples collected from the United States, Italy and Spain covered acute and convalescent phases.

The V and J ends lost 3 bases and 2 bases respectively, with 6 bases between them. Germline assignment: CDR1 SGHTA and CDR2 FQGTGA. The CDR3 covers 13 residues. TCRdb's copy holds only in-frame clones and misses some; the assay was immunoSEQ multiplex PCR. The sample has some 200,000 clones; about nine tenths are singletons. This sequence joins TRBV7-3 and TRBJ2-3; the D is unclear. The clonotype was recovered from a man of 80 years or more with acute or convalescent COVID-19. The sequencing sample was made of peripheral blood. The CDR3: CASSFDSTDTQYF. CDR3 sequence (DNA): TGTGCCAGCAGCTTCGACTCCACAGATACGCAGTATTTT.